These 30 T cell receptor beta chains were sequenced from one sample in a study of blood T cell repertoires in COVID-19. Assay: immunoSEQ multiplex PCR; the TCRdb copy retains only in-frame clones and omits some. The table has more than 100,000 clones, roughly 80% seen once. The sample was peripheral blood. These TCRs come from a man in his sixties with acute or convalescent COVID-19.

This chain joins TRBV21-1 and TRBJ2-1; TRBD2 reflects the table's D call only, with no check against the DNA. TRBV21-1 is a documented pseudogene. CDR3 size: 14 residues. This CDR3 is CASSKEDYYNEQFF. The CDR3 coding sequence is TGTGCCAGCAGCAAAGAGGACTACTACAATGAGCAGTTCTTC.

The J gene is TRBJ2-3, the V gene TRBV7-3, with 8 positions matching TRBD1. The germline V gene has CDR1 SGHTA and CDR2 FQGTGA. The ends lost 5 bases at V and 2 bases at J; junction bases unmatched: 6. This CDR3 comprises 15 residues. The CDR3 protein is CASSPDRGVTDTQYF. As DNA, the CDR3 is TGTGCCAGCAGCCCAGACAGGGGAGTCACAGATACGCAGTATTTT.

This clone turned up a few times. The chain couples TRBV20-1 to TRBJ2-5; 10 positions match TRBD1. Trimming cost V 3 bases and J 4 bases; bases outside gene matches: 2. The CDR3 contains 13 residues. Germline CDR1 and CDR2: DFQATT and SNEGSKA (reference sequence). This CDR3 is CSASGQGGETQYF. DNA for the CDR3: TGCAGTGCTAGTGGACAGGGGGGAGAGACCCAGTACTTC.

CDR3 residues: CASSWDREQETQYF. The CDR3 nucleotides read TGTGCCAGCAGTTGGGACAGGGAACAAGAGACCCAGTACTTC. J is TRBJ2-5 and V is TRBV27; 9 bases map to TRBD1. Germline lookup yields CDR1 MNHEY and CDR2 SMNVEV (reference sequence). This CDR3 spans 14 amino acids. With 4 bases clipped from V and 2 bases from J, the junction kept 2 bases outside the gene matches.

The genes are TRBV4-1 and TRBJ2-1, with 7 bases that match TRBD2. CDR1 and CDR2 (germline): MGHRA, YSYEKL. The CDR3 spans 18 residues. The J segment lost 4 bases and the V segment lost 4 bases, leaving 16 bases of the junction unmatched. CDR3 amino acids: CASSPEENTGGRYNEQFF. The CDR3 coding sequence is TGCGCCAGCAGCCCAGAAGAGAATACGGGAGGACGTTACAATGAGCAGTTCTTC.

CDR3 loop: CASSYPGYGYTF. CDR3 DNA: TGTGCCAGCAGTTATCCAGGCTATGGCTACACCTTC. This chain uses TRBV6-5 with TRBJ1-2; D is undetermined. Germline V gene sequence: CDR1 MNHEY, CDR2 SVGAGI. The CDR3 consists of 12 residues. V shed 3 bases and J shed 4 bases, with 6 bases lying between them.

The V call is TRBV7-3, the J call TRBJ2-1, with 9 bases identical to TRBD1. Germline V gene data show CDR1 as SGHTA and CDR2 as FQGTGA. Germline trimming cut 4 bases from V and 2 bases from J; bases unmatched to any gene: 6. The CDR3 consists of 16 residues. The CDR3 here is CASSSVGQGPYNEQFF. The CDR3 bases are TGTGCCAGCAGCTCAGTGGGACAGGGCCCCTACAATGAGCAGTTCTTC.

The CDR3 loop is CASSEDGQNNSPLHF. CDR3 nucleotide sequence: TGTGCCAGCAGCGAGGACGGACAGAATAATTCACCCCTCCACTTT. The V gene is TRBV9, the J gene TRBJ1-6; maybe TRBD1 (6 bases). V was pared by 3 bases and J by 5 bases, with 12 bases between. In germline, CDR1 is SGDLS, CDR2 YYNGEE. This CDR3 comprises 15 residues.

This sequence joins TRBV6-5 and TRBJ1-2; 8 positions match TRBD1. The length of the CDR3 is 13 residues. Germline V lookup: CDR1 MNHEY, CDR2 SVGAGI. The junction had 3 bases not matched to a gene; V was cut back by 6 bases and J by 3 bases. CDR3 nucleotide sequence: TGTGCCAGCAGGGCGACAGGGGACTATGGCTACACCTTC. Amino acid sequence: CASRATGDYGYTF.

The chain combines TRBV19 with TRBJ2-2, with 9 bases aligning to TRBD1. Germline CDR1 reads LNHDA; CDR2 reads SQIVND (reference sequence). The CDR3 has 19 residues. With V trimmed by 4 bases and J by 6 bases, 18 bases remained unmatched. The CDR3 DNA reads TGTGCCAGTAGTAGGCTTTATATAAGGGACAGGGAATTTTCCGGGGAGCTGTTTTTT. This codes for CASSRLYIRDREFSGELFF.

The genes are TRBV7-3 and TRBJ2-2; 8 bases align to TRBD2. V shed 2 bases and J 2 bases; nucleotides not matched to a gene: 7. The length of the CDR3 is 17 residues. The V gene's germline CDR1 is SGHTA and CDR2 FQGTGA. The CDR3, as DNA: TGTGCCAGCAGCTTATCACTGGCGGGGGGAAACACCGGGGAGCTGTTTTTT. Its translation: CASSLSLAGGNTGELFF. Full variable domain (missing parts from reference TRBV7-3 and TRBJ2-2): GAGVSQTPSNKVTEKGKYVELRCDPISGHTALYWYRQSLGQGPEFLIYFQGTGAADDSGLPNDRFFAVRPEGSVSTLKIQRTERGDSAVYLCASSLSLAGGNTGELFFGEGSRLTVL.

V is TRBV24-1 and J is TRBJ2-2, with a tentative D call TRBD1 (5 bases). V lost 9 bases and J 2 bases, leaving 12 bases between the germline ends. The germline CDR1 and CDR2 sequences are KGHDR and SFDVKD. The CDR3 has 14 residues. The CDR3 DNA reads TGTGCCACCGCAGCGCAGGGTAACACCGGGGAGCTGTTTTTT. Protein product: CATAAQGNTGELFF.

The chain uses TRBV5-1 and TRBJ2-5, with D perhaps TRBD1 (6 bases). Germline V gene data show CDR1 as SGHRS and CDR2 as YFSETQ. The CDR3 is made up of 14 amino acids. V lost 4 bases to trimming and J lost 0 bases, with 10 bases between them. Here the CDR3 DNA reads TGCGCCAGCAGCCCACAGGGATACCAAGAGACCCAGTACTTC. Its translation: CASSPQGYQETQYF.

The chain is built from TRBV6-6 and TRBJ2-7, with 7 positions matching TRBD1. CDR3 length: 14 amino acids. The trim removed 9 bases at V and 6 bases at J, leaving 14 bases unmatched. Germline V gene lookup returns CDR1 MNHNY and CDR2 SVGAGI (reference sequence). CDR3: CARKDREQSCEQYF. The DNA for the CDR3 is TGTGCCAGAAAAGACAGGGAACAATCTTGCGAGCAGTACTTC.

The chain joins TRBV30 to TRBJ2-1, with D possibly TRBD2 on 5 matching bases. Germline loops: CDR1 GTSNPN, CDR2 SVGIG (reference sequence). The V and J ends lost 3 bases and 8 bases respectively, with 8 bases between them. The CDR3 contains 11 residues. The chain's CDR3 is CAWRAGDEQFF. The CDR3 nucleotides read TGTGCCTGGAGGGCCGGGGATGAGCAGTTCTTC.

The chain has TRBV7-9 and TRBJ2-5; tentative D call: TRBD2 (6 bases). Trimming cost V 6 bases and J 5 bases, with 13 bases left between them. Germline V lookup: CDR1 SEHNR, CDR2 FQNEAQ (reference sequence). The CDR3 extends over 13 amino acids. CDR3 DNA sequence: TGTGCCAGCAGGATCGGGGGTGTCGAGACCCAGTACTTC. It is translated as CASRIGGVETQYF. Based on the CDR3 plus reference TRBV7-9 and TRBJ2-5, the full variable domain is DTGVSQNPRHKITKRGQNVTFRCDPISEHNRLYWYRQTLGQGPEFLTYFQNEAQLEKSRLLSDRFSAERPKGSFSTLEIQRTEQGDSAMYLCASRIGGVETQYFGPGTRLLVL.

This chain joins TRBV19 and TRBJ2-7; D possibly corresponds to TRBD1 (6 bases). The CDR3 has 15 residues. Germline V CDR1 and CDR2: LNHDA, SQIVND (reference sequence). V was pared by 1 base and J by 0 bases, with 10 bases between. The CDR3 here is CASSIAGHSSYEQYF. DNA of the CDR3: TGTGCCAGTAGTATAGCGGGACACAGCTCCTACGAGCAGTACTTC. Together with reference TRBV19 and TRBJ2-7, the CDR3 gives the full variable domain: DGGITQSPKYLFRKEGQNVTLSCEQNLNHDAMYWYRQDPGQGLRLIYYSQIVNDFQKGDIAEGYSVSREKKESFPLTVTSAQKNPTAFYLCASSIAGHSSYEQYFGPGTRLTVT.

The chain carries TRBV20-1 and TRBJ2-3; 9 bases map to TRBD2. CDR3 length: 17 residues. Trimming removed 3 bases from V and 1 base from J; junction bases left unmatched: 11. CDR1 and CDR2 from the germline V gene are DFQATT and SNEGSKA (reference sequence). CDR3 amino acids: CSASTAGGKGGTDTQYF. The DNA for the CDR3 is TGCAGTGCTAGTACAGCGGGGGGAAAGGGCGGCACAGATACGCAGTATTTT.

This clone was counted only a few times. CDR3 bases: TGTGCCAGCAGTTACTCGCGGATAGGTTCACCCCTCCACTTT. This encodes CASSYSRIGSPLHF. The chain carries TRBV6-5 and TRBJ1-6; D not resolved. The CDR3 spans 14 residues. CDR1 is MNHEY, CDR2 SVGAGI, per germline. Trimming shortened V by 0 bases and J by 9 bases, and 9 bases separated the two germline ends.

This sequence joins TRBV5-4 and TRBJ2-7, with 7 bases that match TRBD2. V dropped 0 bases and J dropped 2; count of bases not matched to a gene: 2. Germline CDR1 and CDR2: SGHNT and YYREEE (reference sequence). This CDR3 is built from 14 residues. In DNA form, the CDR3 reads TGTGCCAGCAGCTTGGCTCGGGGGGCCTACGAGCAGTACTTC. It is translated as CASSLARGAYEQYF.

This clone was seen a handful of times. V is TRBV18 and J is TRBJ1-4, with D maybe TRBD1 (5 bases). The CDR3 has 16 amino acids. Germline CDR1 and CDR2: KGHSH and LQKENI. V was pared by 2 bases and J by 0 bases, with 10 bases between. The DNA for the CDR3 is TGTGCCAGCTCACCAAATACAGGCTCAACTAATGAAAAACTGTTTTTT. Translating it yields CASSPNTGSTNEKLFF.

The chain links TRBV6-5 to TRBJ1-6; possible D gene TRBD1, 6 bases. Germline CDR1 and CDR2: MNHEY and SVGAGI. Trimming shortened V by 2 bases and J by 7 bases, and 9 bases separated the two germline ends. The length of the CDR3 is 14 residues. CDR3 residues: CASSYTGKNSPLHF. The DNA of the CDR3 is TGTGCCAGCAGTTACACAGGGAAGAATTCACCCCTCCACTTT.

The gene calls are TRBV7-2 and TRBJ2-7, with 10 bases lining up with TRBD2. This CDR3 region has 15 residues. The trim removed 3 bases at V and 0 bases at J, leaving 2 bases unmatched. Per the germline V gene, CDR1 is SGHTA and CDR2 is FQGNSA. DNA for the CDR3: TGTGCCAGCAGCTTCAGCGGGAGGGCCTCCTACGAGCAGTACTTC. Protein sequence: CASSFSGRASYEQYF.

The rearrangement uses TRBV5-6 and TRBJ2-7, with 8 nucleotides matching TRBD1. CDR1 is SGHDT and CDR2 is YYEEEE in the germline V gene. J lost 6 bases, V lost 1 base, and 6 bases had no gene match. The CDR3 extends over 14 amino acids. The CDR3 DNA is TGTGCCAGCAGCTTGCTGGCAGGGGGCGGCGAGCAGTACTTC. This gives the protein CASSLLAGGGEQYF. Full variable domain (rest looked up from reference TRBV5-6 and TRBJ2-7): DAGVTQSPTHLIKTRGQQVTLRCSPKSGHDTVSWYQQALGQGPQFIFQYYEEEERQRGNFPDRFSGHQFPNYSSELNVNALLLGDSALYLCASSLLAGGGEQYFGPGTRLTVT.

The V call is TRBV27, the J call TRBJ1-1; the D is unclear. The V gene lost 2 bases and the J gene lost 1 base, with 14 bases spanning the gap. This CDR3 comprises 16 residues. Per the germline V gene, CDR1 is MNHEY and CDR2 is SMNVEV (reference sequence). DNA of the CDR3: TGTGCCAGCAGTTTAGGGCACTCCCCGAGGAACACTGAAGCTTTCTTT. Translated, it gives CASSLGHSPRNTEAFF.

The chain recombines TRBV5-1 with TRBJ1-2, with D possibly TRBD1 on 5 matching bases. V lost 2 bases and J lost 4, with 9 bases in between. The CDR3 consists of 13 residues. The V gene's germline CDR1 is SGHRS and CDR2 YFSETQ. Written as DNA, the CDR3 is TGCGCCAGCAGCTTTAGGGGACTCTATGGCTACACCTTC. Residues: CASSFRGLYGYTF. The entire variable domain, with the rest obtained from reference TRBV5-1 and TRBJ1-2, is as follows: KAGVTQTPRYLIKTRGQQVTLSCSPISGHRSVSWYQQTPGQGLQFLFEYFSETQRNKGNFPGRFSGRQFSNSRSEMNVSTLELGDSALYLCASSFRGLYGYTFGSGTRLTVV.

The rearrangement joins TRBV6-5 to TRBJ2-3; a weak D match, TRBD1 (6 bases). Trimming removed 5 bases from V and 3 bases from J, with 9 bases in between. The CDR3 runs to 13 residues. CDR1 and CDR2 from the germline V gene are MNHEY and SVGAGI. The CDR3 region is CASSPGQTDTQYF. The CDR3 DNA follows: TGTGCCAGCAGTCCCGGACAGACAGATACGCAGTATTTT.

This clone occurred once. The CDR3 sequence: CSVEAGTGNTIYF. The CDR3 DNA reads as TGCAGCGTTGAGGCAGGGACTGGAAACACCATATATTTT. V gene TRBV29-1 combines with J gene TRBJ1-3; D may be TRBD1 (5 bases). Trimming removed 3 bases at V and 2 bases at J, with 8 bases between. This CDR3 comprises 13 residues. Germline CDR1 and CDR2: SQVTM and ANQGSEA.

The chain carries TRBV10-3 and TRBJ2-2; TRBD1 aligns across 9 bases. V was clipped by 0 bases and J by 4 bases; unmatched bases: 6. Looked up from germline, CDR1 is ENHRY and CDR2 is SYGVKD. The CDR3 has 17 amino acids. The CDR3 DNA sequence: TGTGCCATCAGTGAGTCTTTTGGACAGGGGAGCACCGGGGAGCTGTTTTTT. Encoded protein: CAISESFGQGSTGELFF.

The chain couples TRBV6-5 to TRBJ2-3, with TRBD1 matching over 9 bases. The CDR3 extends over 15 amino acids. The germline V gene encodes CDR1 MNHEY and CDR2 SVGAGI. V lost 7 bases to trimming and J lost 5 bases; unmatched junction nucleotides: 10. CDR3 protein: CASTIRQGGRDTQYF. The CDR3 DNA reads as TGTGCCAGCACCATCAGACAGGGGGGGAGAGATACGCAGTATTTT.